Shown below are 23 T cell receptor beta chains from a single sample sequenced in a study of cytomegalovirus exposure and HLA in healthy donors (dated 2017 in TCRdb). To prepare the library, the immunoSEQ multiplex PCR assay was applied. A mixture of 60 forward primers for TCR Vbeta segments and 13 reverse primers for TCR Jbeta segments was used in the multiplex PCR. The source is immuneACCESS, and TCRdb retained only in-frame sequences with V and J called. Part of the clones is not carried over; for the studies checked, unresolved V genes explain less than half of this, and the remainder is unexplained. The sample contains some 110,000 clones, approximately 80% of them found a single time. Approximately 1.7% of the sample rests with the top ten. Sample: PBMCs. The receptor set was obtained from a woman between 35 and 50 years old in good health and CMV-seronegative.

V usage is TRBV5-6 and J usage is TRBJ2-5; unclear D gene. This CDR3 has 15 amino acids. CDR1 is SGHDT, CDR2 YYEEEE, per germline. V was cut by 0 bases and J by 5 bases, with 14 bases left in between. CDR3 nucleotide sequence: TGTGCCAGCAGCTTGGAGACTTTTTGGAAGGAGACCCAGTACTTC. Residues: CASSLETFWKETQYF.

The chain links TRBV25-1 to TRBJ2-5, with D tentatively TRBD1 (6 bases). CDR3 size: 15 residues. Germline V lookup: CDR1 MGHDK, CDR2 SYGVNS. Trimming removed 6 bases at V and 2 bases at J, with 16 bases between. The CDR3, as DNA: TGTGCCAGCAGACGGGGACACTCGGGACAAGAGACCCAGTACTTC. This codes for CASRRGHSGQETQYF.

The chain has TRBV27 and TRBJ2-1, with D tentatively TRBD2 (6 bases). The CDR3 loop spans 12 amino acids. Germline V CDR1 and CDR2: MNHEY, SMNVEV (reference sequence). Trimming left V 5 bases short and J 12 bases short, with 14 bases between. Written as DNA, the CDR3 is TGTGCCAGCAGTCAAACGGGGGTGCGGCAGTTCTTC. Its translation is CASSQTGVRQFF.

The table lists this clone with a count of one. This chain uses TRBV14 with TRBJ2-7; no reliable D call. Trimming pared 1 base from V and 6 bases from J, leaving 13 bases between. This CDR3 comprises 14 residues. Germline CDR1 and CDR2: SGHDN and FVKESK. The CDR3 nucleotides read TGTGCCAGCAGCCAAGGGTTAGCTTCTCTCGAGCAGTACTTC. It yields the protein CASSQGLASLEQYF.

This clone was seen only once. The V call is TRBV27, the J call TRBJ1-4, with 8 bases aligning to TRBD1. CDR1 is MNHEY and CDR2 is SMNVEV in the germline V gene (reference sequence). The CDR3 has 16 residues. The V and J ends lost 1 base and 8 bases, in that order; junction bases with no gene match: 9. In DNA form, the CDR3 reads TGTGCCAGCAGTTTATGGCCCCTACAGGGGGAAGAAAAACTGTTTTTT. Translated: CASSLWPLQGEEKLFF.

The V and J genes are TRBV28 and TRBJ2-5; 13 positions agree with TRBD2. The CDR3 sequence is 18 residues long. The V gene's germline CDR1 is MDHEN and CDR2 SYDVKM. Trimming at V came to 3 bases and at J to 5 bases, leaving 12 bases not matched to a gene. The CDR3 DNA reads TGTGCCAGCAGTTTCTCTATAGGACTAGCGGGAGTCGGGGAGACCCAGTACTTC. This sequence encodes CASSFSIGLAGVGETQYF.

The chain is built from TRBV7-3 and TRBJ2-3, with TRBD2 matching 8 bases. The V segment lost 3 bases and the J segment 0 bases; nucleotides outside the gene matches: 2. This CDR3 region has 15 residues. The germline CDR1 and CDR2 sequences are SGHTA and FQGTGA. The CDR3 here is CASSFGGGSTDTQYF. CDR3 in DNA: TGTGCCAGCAGCTTTGGCGGGGGGAGCACAGATACGCAGTATTTT.

This clone occurred once. This chain joins TRBV28 and TRBJ2-7, with TRBD1 identical over 8 bases. CDR3 length: 15 amino acids. CDR1 is MDHEN and CDR2 is SYDVKM in the germline V gene. Losses at the gene ends were 5 bases for V and 3 bases for J; bases not matched to a gene: 9. In nucleotides, the CDR3 is TGTGCCAGCAGTCTTGGACAGGGTCCTTACTACGAGCAGTACTTC. This translates into CASSLGQGPYYEQYF.

This clone was recorded a few times. The rearrangement joins TRBV5-6 to TRBJ2-1; perhaps TRBD1 as D (6 bases). V was cut by 0 bases and J by 3 bases, with 13 bases left in between. CDR3 size: 16 residues. The V gene's germline CDR1 is SGHDT and CDR2 YYEEEE. CDR3 nucleotide sequence: TGTGCCAGCAGCTTGGATCAGGGGCGAATCTACAATGAGCAGTTCTTC. This sequence encodes CASSLDQGRIYNEQFF.

The rearrangement links TRBV30 to TRBJ2-5; D is perhaps TRBD2 (7 bases). The CDR3 is 14 amino acids. Germline CDR1 and CDR2: GTSNPN and SVGIG (reference sequence). The V gene lost 6 bases and the J gene lost 1 base, with 15 bases spanning the gap. This CDR3 is CACSGRTAQETQYF. The CDR3, as DNA: TGTGCCTGCTCCGGGAGGACAGCCCAAGAGACCCAGTACTTC.

This rearrangement joins TRBV5-1 to TRBJ2-5; D remains ambiguous. The CDR3 runs to 13 residues. V was pared by 4 bases and J by 5 bases, with 12 bases between. Germline V lookup: CDR1 SGHRS, CDR2 YFSETQ. The CDR3 DNA reads as TGCGCCAGCAGCCTGAACAGTGGGGAGACCCAGTACTTC. Translating it yields CASSLNSGETQYF.

V and J are TRBV12-5 and TRBJ2-1; maybe TRBD1 (5 bases). Germline CDR1 reads LGHNT; CDR2 reads FRNRAP. This CDR3 spans 15 amino acids. Trimming removed 5 bases at V and 0 bases at J, with 11 bases between. The CDR3 spells CASGTGPSSYNEQFF. The DNA of the CDR3 is TGTGCTAGTGGTACAGGACCGAGCTCCTACAATGAGCAGTTCTTC.

The chain couples TRBV6-5 to TRBJ2-7; 9 bases are shared with TRBD1. After removal of 10 bases from V and 0 bases from J, the junction contained 4 bases not matched to a gene. Germline CDR1 reads MNHEY; CDR2 reads SVGAGI. The CDR3 runs 13 residues. The CDR3 DNA reads as TGTGCCACAGGGGACAGGGCCTCCTACGAGCAGTACTTC. Its translation: CATGDRASYEQYF.

This chain links TRBV7-9 with TRBJ1-1, with no clear D. The germline V and J ends were trimmed by 4 bases and 1 base, with 10 bases remaining between them. The length of the CDR3 is 14 residues. Germline-derived CDR1 and CDR2 are SEHNR and FQNEAQ (reference sequence). The CDR3: CASSYGNPNTEAFF. The CDR3 coding sequence is TGTGCCAGCAGCTACGGTAATCCGAACACTGAAGCTTTCTTT.

The chain has TRBV28 and TRBJ1-3; D uncertain. Trimming cost V 2 bases and J 8 bases, with 10 bases left between them. Germline V CDR1 and CDR2: MDHEN, SYDVKM. The length of the CDR3 is 13 residues. This CDR3 reads CASSLNNVHTIYF. For the CDR3, the DNA is TGTGCCAGCAGTTTAAACAATGTGCACACCATATATTTT.

This clone was counted a few times. The chain is built from TRBV5-1 and TRBJ1-1; 11 bases agree with TRBD1. The germline CDR1 and CDR2 sequences are SGHRS and YFSETQ. Trimming removed 4 bases from V and 1 base from J; junction bases left unmatched: 6. This CDR3 has 16 amino acids. The CDR3 is CASSVGQGAGNTEAFF. As DNA, the CDR3 is TGCGCCAGCAGCGTTGGACAGGGGGCCGGGAACACTGAAGCTTTCTTT.

V gene TRBV4-3 combines with J gene TRBJ2-7; D perhaps matches TRBD1 (5 bases). The V gene lost 4 bases and the J gene lost 5 bases, with 18 bases spanning the gap. This CDR3 has 15 amino acids. The germline CDR1 and CDR2 sequences are LGHNA and YSLEER. The CDR3 region has the DNA TGCGCCAGCAGCCTTCCGCTGGGGCTGGATGACGAGCAGTACTTC. This encodes CASSLPLGLDDEQYF.

This chain connects TRBV11-2 to TRBJ2-7; D ambiguous. From germline, CDR1 is SGHAT and CDR2 FQNNGV. V gave up 0 bases and J gave up 4 bases, with 7 bases separating them. The length of the CDR3 is 13 residues. CDR3 nucleotides: TGTGCCAGCAGCTTAGAATTGAGTTACGAGCAGTACTTC. This gives the protein CASSLELSYEQYF.

The chain recombines TRBV10-3 with TRBJ1-1; D is undetermined. The length of the CDR3 is 14 residues. Trimming removed 7 bases from V and 1 base from J, with 13 bases in between. Germline lookup yields CDR1 ENHRY and CDR2 SYGVKD. The CDR3 DNA reads as TGTGCCATCAAGAAGGTGGAGGGGAACACTGAAGCTTTCTTT. Amino acids: CAIKKVEGNTEAFF.

This chain uses TRBV9 with TRBJ1-2; 9 bases are a match to TRBD1. The V gene's germline CDR1 is SGDLS and CDR2 YYNGEE. Trimming removed 4 bases from V and 8 bases from J; junction bases left unmatched: 9. The CDR3 has 14 amino acids. The CDR3 DNA follows: TGTGCCAGCAGCTCCAACAGGGGGCGCGGGGGCTACACCTTC. Translated, it gives CASSSNRGRGGYTF.

This clone was observed once. The CDR3 DNA reads as TGTGCCAGCTCACGGACTAGCAAAGGATTGGGCGAGCAGTACTTC. Translation gives CASSRTSKGLGEQYF. The V call is TRBV18, the J call TRBJ2-7, with 8 nucleotides matching TRBD2. The CDR3 length is 15 residues. With 4 bases clipped from V and 6 bases from J, the junction kept 11 bases outside the gene matches. Germline V gene lookup returns CDR1 KGHSH and CDR2 LQKENI.

This clone was picked up a small number of times. The genes are TRBV5-5 and TRBJ2-2; tentatively, D is TRBD1 (5 bases). Germline V lookup: CDR1 SGHKS, CDR2 YYEKEE (reference sequence). The V gene lost 0 bases and the J gene lost 4 bases, with 13 bases spanning the gap. The length of the CDR3 is 16 residues. The CDR3 loop reads CASSLVPTVPTGELFF. The CDR3 region has the DNA TGTGCCAGCAGCTTGGTCCCGACAGTCCCCACCGGGGAGCTGTTTTTT.

The V gene is TRBV27, the J gene TRBJ2-7; TRBD2 is a possible D gene (5 bases). The CDR3 sequence is 14 residues long. V was pared by 3 bases and J by 3 bases, with 12 bases between. Looked up from germline, CDR1 is MNHEY and CDR2 is SMNVEV (reference sequence). In DNA form, the CDR3 reads TGTGCCAGCAGTTTTGAGACTATGGGCTACGAGCAGTACTTC. Translating it yields CASSFETMGYEQYF.